This TCR beta chain was recorded in a study of T-cell memory formation after mild COVID-19. Overall study results and limits: There were some responding clones in pre-infection memory, which suggested that cross-reactive memory had joined.

V was cut by 8 bases and J by 0 bases, with 11 bases left in between. The CDR3 consists of 14 residues. Each CDR3 protein gets one entry after TCRdb re-called the 5' RACE reads with MiXCR. Of some 100,000 distinct CDR3 sequences listed, 11% are singletons. Of note for this clonotype: Its antigen is as yet unknown.

The gene calls are TRBV12-3 or TRBV12-4 and TRBJ2-4, with D maybe TRBD1 (5 bases). The clonotype originates from a man between 18 and 35 years old who had mild COVID-19 (a few samples of this study predate the infection). Cell type and time point are not known. The material sequenced was PBMCs or a T cell subset sorted from them (not recorded which). CDR3 loop: CASGAGLAKNIQYF. The CDR3 region has the DNA TGTGCCAGCGGGGCAGGGCTAGCCAAAAACATTCAGTACTTC.